This T cell receptor (beta chain) stems from a study of naive and memory T cell subsets. This CDR3 region has 15 residues. J lost 7 bases, V lost 9 bases, and 12 bases had no gene match. Germline CDR1 is KGHSH and CDR2 is LQKENI. A UMI-containing oligonucleotide was joined by 3' ligation to the TCR cDNA template. The SP2 primer and nested alpha and beta constant region primers amplified ligated cDNA in four rounds. TCRdb analysed the UMI-ligation and nested PCR reads with MiXCR anew, one entry per CDR3 protein. The sample yields some 26,000 distinct CDR3 sequences, 4% to 6.5% seen once. The chain joins TRBV18 to TRBJ2-1; 10 bases map to TRBD1. Sequenced sample: blood. This clonotype was obtained from an adult in good health. The CDR3 region is CASQPPGQGCNEQFF. The DNA for the CDR3 is TGTGCCAGTCAGCCCCCGGGACAGGGGTGTAATGAGCAGTTCTTC.